This T cell receptor (beta chain) was recorded in a study of T-cell memory formation after mild COVID-19. V dropped 3 bases and J dropped 6 bases, with 15 bases sitting between them. Germline assignment: CDR1 SGHRS and CDR2 YFSETQ. CDR3 length equals 14 residues. TCRdb used MiXCR to reprocess the 5' RACE reads, holding one entry per CDR3 protein. Among 470,000 or so distinct CDR3 sequences, approximately 19% were seen once, and the ten largest hold roughly 21%. In its sample, this clonotype was seen many times. The genes are TRBV5-1 and TRBJ1-2, with D perhaps matching TRBD1 (5 bases). The clonotype comes from a man aged 18-30 years who had mild COVID-19 (a few samples of this study predate the infection). Cell type and time point are not known. Sample: PBMCs or a T cell subset sorted from them (not recorded which). Written as DNA, the CDR3 is TGCGCCAGCAGCTCAACGGGGCCGACGCATGGCTACACCTTC. This encodes CASSSTGPTHGYTF.